The 10 T cell receptor beta chains reported below all come from one sample, sequenced in a study of CD8 T cells in Susac syndrome. The RNA input was about 0.5 to 1 ug, and it was reverse transcribed with random hexamers. TCRdb independently ran MiXCR on the immunoSEQ multiplex PCR reads; one entry per CDR3 protein. The repertoire holds more than 200,000 distinct CDR3 sequences, with roughly 93% as singletons. The sequencing input was CD4+ T cells from PBMCs. Receptors were obtained from a human donor with Susac syndrome.

This chain links TRBV29-1 with TRBJ2-5; D is unclear. Per the germline V gene, CDR1 is SQVTM and CDR2 is ANQGSEA. Trimming stripped 1 base from V and 1 base from J, with 7 bases between. The CDR3 extends over 13 amino acids. CDR3 sequence reads: CSVEVGSQETQYF. In nucleotides, the CDR3 is TGCAGCGTTGAAGTTGGCAGCCAAGAGACCCAGTACTTC.

This chain joins TRBV30 and TRBJ1-1; TRBD1 matches 8 bases. Germline CDR1 and CDR2: GTSNPN and SVGIG (reference sequence). The CDR3 consists of 12 residues. After removal of 7 bases from V and 9 bases from J, the junction contained 10 bases not matched to a gene. The CDR3 nucleotides are TGTGCCTCCGAACCGGACAGGGCGAAAGCTTTCTTT. It codes for CASEPDRAKAFF.

The chain joins TRBV30 to TRBJ2-1; D might be TRBD1 (5 bases). The CDR3 contains 15 residues. Trimming took 3 bases from V and 1 from J, leaving 13 bases between them. The germline V gene has CDR1 GTSNPN and CDR2 SVGIG (reference sequence). The CDR3 here is CAWSPSGISYNEQFF. The DNA of the CDR3 is TGTGCCTGGAGCCCATCAGGGATATCCTACAATGAGCAGTTCTTC. Full variable domain (remainder filled in from reference TRBV30 and TRBJ2-1): SQTIHQWPATLVQPVGSPLSLECTVEGTSNPNLYWYRQAAGRGLQLLFYSVGIGQISSEVPQNLSASRPQDRQFILSSKKLLLSDSGFYLCAWSPSGISYNEQFFGPGTRLTVL.

This chain joins TRBV7-2 and TRBJ1-2; 10 bases are shared with TRBD1. J was trimmed by 2 bases and V by 5 bases; bases with no gene match: 2. Germline V gene data show CDR1 as SGHTA and CDR2 as FQGNSA. The CDR3 is 14 amino acids. The CDR3 loop reads CASSMDRGNYGYTF. In nucleotides, the CDR3 is TGTGCCAGCAGCATGGACAGGGGGAACTATGGCTACACCTTC.

The gene calls are TRBV19 and TRBJ1-2, with 8 bases fitting TRBD1. V was clipped by 7 bases and J by 6 bases; unmatched bases: 7. The V gene's germline CDR1 is LNHDA and CDR2 SQIVND (reference sequence). The CDR3 is 13 residues long. The CDR3 here is CASTPDRGDGYTF. CDR3 nucleotides: TGTGCCAGTACCCCAGACAGGGGTGATGGCTACACCTTC. Supplemented by reference TRBV19 and TRBJ1-2, the full variable domain reads DGGITQSPKYLFRKEGQNVTLSCEQNLNHDAMYWYRQDPGQGLRLIYYSQIVNDFQKGDIAEGYSVSREKKESFPLTVTSAQKNPTAFYLCASTPDRGDGYTFGSGTRLTVV.

The chain links TRBV12-3 or TRBV12-4 to TRBJ1-5; no reliable D call. The CDR3 has 11 amino acids. V was shortened by 5 bases and J by 9 bases, with 8 bases between the two germline ends. CDR3 amino acids: CASSLMGPQHF. CDR3 nucleotides: TGTGCCAGCAGTCTCATGGGGCCCCAGCATTTT.

The chain links TRBV7-3 to TRBJ1-1; D gene ambiguous. This CDR3 comprises 13 residues. Germline V lookup: CDR1 SGHTA, CDR2 FQGTGA. Trimming took off 2 bases at V and 4 bases at J, with 8 bases between the two ends. The DNA for the CDR3 is TGTGCCAGCAGCTTACGTCGGGGCACTGAAGCTTTCTTT. This gives the protein CASSLRRGTEAFF.

The count of this clonotype is one. The V gene is TRBV12-3 or TRBV12-4, the J gene TRBJ2-5; 16 positions agree with TRBD2. This CDR3 is built from 17 residues. With 5 bases clipped from V and 9 bases from J, the junction kept 12 bases outside the gene matches. The CDR3 DNA reads TGTGCCAGCAGTCCCTCCGGGACTAGCGGGGGGGCTAGGGCCCAGTACTTC. Its translation: CASSPSGTSGGARAQYF.

The chain links TRBV10-3 to TRBJ2-3, with D possibly being TRBD1 (6 bases). V was cut by 2 bases and J by 0 bases, with 9 bases left in between. The CDR3 spans 15 residues. The germline V gene encodes CDR1 ENHRY and CDR2 SYGVKD. The chain's CDR3 is CAISERQESTDTQYF. The CDR3 DNA reads TGTGCCATCAGTGAGCGACAGGAGAGCACAGATACGCAGTATTTT.

The chain has TRBV5-1 and TRBJ1-6; D may be TRBD1 (6 bases). With 7 bases removed from V and 7 bases from J, the gap between germline ends came to 12 bases. The CDR3 consists of 13 residues. Germline CDR1 is SGHRS and CDR2 is YFSETQ. The CDR3 DNA follows: TGCGCCAGCCGGACAGCTTGGAATTCACCCCTCCACTTT. Its translation is CASRTAWNSPLHF.